This TCR beta chain was captured by sequencing in a study of cytomegalovirus exposure and HLA in healthy donors. V shed 5 bases, J shed 10 bases, and the junction held 7 bases outside the gene matches. The CDR3 sequence is 14 residues long. Germline V gives CDR1 SGHVS, CDR2 FNYEAQ. In the PCR, 60 Vbeta and 13 Jbeta primers were used. Sequencing used immunoSEQ multiplex PCR; TCRdb keeps in-frame clones, though not all of them. The repertoire holds more than 130,000 clones, with roughly four fifths as singletons. The chain carries TRBV7-6 and TRBJ1-6, with 8 bases matching TRBD1. Material: PBMCs. The sequence derives from a human donor in good health. CDR3 in DNA: TGTGCCAGCAGCGCCGGACAGGGTAACTCACCCCTCCACTTT. Translated: CASSAGQGNSPLHF.